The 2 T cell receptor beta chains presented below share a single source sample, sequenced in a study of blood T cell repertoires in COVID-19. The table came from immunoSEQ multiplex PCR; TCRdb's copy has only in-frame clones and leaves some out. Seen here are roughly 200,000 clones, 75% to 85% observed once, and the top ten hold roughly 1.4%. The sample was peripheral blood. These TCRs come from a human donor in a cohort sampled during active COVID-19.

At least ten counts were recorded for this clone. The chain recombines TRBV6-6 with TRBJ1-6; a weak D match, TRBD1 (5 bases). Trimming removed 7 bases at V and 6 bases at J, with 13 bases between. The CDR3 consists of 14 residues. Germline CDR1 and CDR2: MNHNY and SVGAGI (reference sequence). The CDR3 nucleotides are TGTGCCAGCACCCTCAGCGGGGGTAATTCACCCCTCCACTTT. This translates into CASTLSGGNSPLHF.

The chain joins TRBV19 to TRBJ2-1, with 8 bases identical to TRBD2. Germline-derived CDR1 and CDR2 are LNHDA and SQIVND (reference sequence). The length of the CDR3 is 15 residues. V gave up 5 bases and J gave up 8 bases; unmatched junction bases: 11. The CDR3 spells CASSPWTSKFDEQFF. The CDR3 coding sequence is TGTGCCAGTAGTCCCTGGACTAGCAAATTCGATGAGCAGTTCTTC.